In this sample, the clone carrying this T cell receptor (beta chain) turned up once. Its cognate antigen is unknown. The data stem from a study of shared clonotypes between healthy human individuals. The study's findings and limits: Clonotype sharing among the donors was expected to vary with sequencing depth.

Profiling relied on immunoSEQ multiplex PCR, and the TCRdb table lists in-frame clones only, not all of them. Of around 1.9 million clones listed, about 93% are singletons. CD45RO-negative CD8 cells positively selected for CCR7 made up the naive population, which excluded terminally differentiated effector memory CD45RA+ cells. This CDR3 region has 14 residues. Germline assignment: CDR1 PRHDT and CDR2 FYEKMQ (reference sequence). V lost 6 bases and J lost 2, with 8 bases in between. The specimen was naive CD8+ T cells from PBMCs. The rearrangement uses TRBV13 and TRBJ2-6; D gene unclear. This clonotype was obtained from a man aged 18 to 30 in good health. Some clones in this sample may be carry-over from other donors' samples. CDR3 sequence: CASRPSPGANVLTF. Here the CDR3 DNA reads TGTGCCAGCAGGCCCTCCCCTGGGGCCAACGTCCTGACTTTC.